A selection of T cell receptor beta chains follows, all from one sample in a study of blood T cell repertoires in COVID-19. Using immunoSEQ multiplex PCR, the repertoire was profiled, and TCRdb retains in-frame clones only, with some absent. The sample yields 90,000 to 150,000 clones, 75% to 85% seen once. Sequenced material: peripheral blood. These receptors originate from a human donor in a cohort sampled during active COVID-19. CDR3s include the opening cysteine and the closing phenylalanine or tryptophan. The D gene is left open where the match is weak.

d_gene	v_gene	j_gene	CDR3aa
TRBD1	TRBV6-2/TRBV6-3	TRBJ1-2	CASSPWDRNYGYTF
TRBD1	TRBV13	TRBJ1-1	CASSYWTGQGNTEAFF
-	TRBV6-2/TRBV6-3	TRBJ2-7	CASSWGQGNYEQYF
TRBD1	TRBV20-1	TRBJ1-6	CSASGDRGHNSPLHF
TRBD1	TRBV15	TRBJ1-5	CATSRTGDQPQHF
-	TRBV18	TRBJ1-5	CASSPGGSNQPQHF
-	TRBV5-1	TRBJ2-5	CASHRSQETQYF
-	TRBV21-1	TRBJ1-2	CASSKGAEEPYGYTF
TRBD1	TRBV7-7	TRBJ2-5	CASSRGQQETQYF
TRBD1	TRBV6-5	TRBJ1-2	CASSQGARNFGYTF
-	TRBV7-9	TRBJ2-1	CASSSMGRGIGYNEQFF
TRBD1	TRBV6-5	TRBJ2-7	CASSSDRGWYEQYF
-	TRBV6-2/TRBV6-3	TRBJ2-1	CASSRNSAGWSNEQFF
TRBD2	TRBV24-1	TRBJ2-3	CATSDSGLAGNMDTQYF
TRBD2	TRBV18	TRBJ2-5	CASSPRGLAGGLETQYF
TRBD1	TRBV5-1	TRBJ2-1	CASSSATGYNEQFF
-	TRBV19	TRBJ2-1	CASSPRYNEQFF
-	TRBV3-1/TRBV3-2	TRBJ2-5	CASSPLPGSETQYF
-	TRBV6-2/TRBV6-3	TRBJ2-3	CASSSRKTDTQYF
TRBD2	TRBV7-2	TRBJ2-1	CASSTRGGDNEQFF
-	TRBV3-1/TRBV3-2	TRBJ1-4	CASSRSREKLFF
-	TRBV19	TRBJ2-2	CASSNQGGTGELFF
TRBD2	TRBV7-7	TRBJ2-2	CASSLGAGTSGAYTGELFF
TRBD1	TRBV3-1/TRBV3-2	TRBJ2-1	CASSRRDRGFNEQFF
-	TRBV6-5	TRBJ2-2	CASTPPGGTGELFF
-	TRBV9	TRBJ2-3	CASSVDLAADTQYF
TRBD1	TRBV25-1	TRBJ2-7	CASSALTGTGGAEQYF
TRBD2	TRBV28	TRBJ2-1	CASSLPLAGERGEQFF
-	TRBV10-3	TRBJ2-5	CAISGSLPYQETQYF
TRBD1	TRBV6-6	TRBJ1-4	CASSYLDREHEKLFF
-	TRBV5-1	TRBJ1-1	CASANPFRGYTEAFF
-	TRBV7-8	TRBJ2-7	CASSLRRTAYEQYF
-	TRBV10-3	TRBJ1-5	CAISEEGGGQPQHF
-	TRBV6-5	TRBJ1-1	CASSFGQSNTEAFF
TRBD1	TRBV7-9	TRBJ1-4	CASSTGQGTKLFF
-	TRBV5-1	TRBJ2-5	CASSPPGLVETQYF
TRBD2	TRBV3-1/TRBV3-2	TRBJ2-5	CASSQDPRGGETQYF
TRBD1	TRBV14	TRBJ1-2	CASSGGTGIYGYTF
-	TRBV19	TRBJ2-3	CASSSLGTGGADTQYF
TRBD1	TRBV5-1	TRBJ2-2	CASSLGQGSRTGELFF
TRBD1	TRBV9	TRBJ2-3	CASSADRVQVDTQYF
-	TRBV6-5	TRBJ2-2	CASSLDSGTGELFF
-	TRBV7-9	TRBJ1-1	CASSPGHRMNTEAFF
-	TRBV25-1	TRBJ2-5	CASSADSQETQYF
-	TRBV2	TRBJ2-5	CASKSAGDVETQYF
-	TRBV4-3	TRBJ2-3	CASSQDLGTDTQYF
-	TRBV19	TRBJ1-1	CASSIPSFPLNTEAFF
TRBD1	TRBV7-9	TRBJ2-7	CASTSWTGDGEQYF
TRBD2	TRBV5-4	TRBJ2-3	CASSAGTSGTDTQYF
-	TRBV9	TRBJ2-5	CASSVGGPLTGWETQYF
-	TRBV3-1/TRBV3-2	TRBJ1-5	CASSPSGGVNQPQHF